Listed below are T cell receptor beta chains from one sample, sequenced in a study of CD8 T cells in ankylosing spondylitis. Each CDR3 protein gets one entry after TCRdb re-called the 5' RACE reads with MiXCR. The repertoire holds around 42,000 distinct CDR3 sequences, with about 2.5% as singletons. Sequences were obtained from blood, either unsorted or a sorted T cell fraction (not recorded which). These receptors all stem from a male donor with ankylosing spondylitis or in good health (not recorded which). Both conserved end residues are part of each CDR3. Each record gives: CDR3 DNA, CDR3 protein, V gene, clone size, J gene, D gene. A D gene is named only where the DNA matches it firmly. Only part of the rows carry a size: once, few, many, or a class if the clone is expanded.

DNA: TGTGCCAGCAGCGTTGGACTAGAACCGCAGTATTTT
CDR3: CASSVGLEPQYF
V: TRBV9
size: many
J: TRBJ2-3
D: TRBD2

DNA: TGTGCCAGCAGCGCCAGCCCACAGGGGGCGGGAGGCTACACCTTC
CDR3: CASSASPQGAGGYTF
V: TRBV9
size: many
J: TRBJ1-2
D: TRBD1

DNA: TGTGCCAGCAGCCCAAGAATCGGGGTACAAGAGACCCAGTACTTC
CDR3: CASSPRIGVQETQYF
V: TRBV9
size: many
J: TRBJ2-5
D: .

DNA: TGTGCCAGCAGCGTATCCCCCACTACGGGGGGTGGAAACACCATATATTTT
CDR3: CASSVSPTTGGGNTIYF
V: TRBV9
size: many
J: TRBJ1-3
D: .

DNA: TGTGCCAGCAGCGTATCCGGACTAGCGGGAAACTACAATGAGCAGTTCTTC
CDR3: CASSVSGLAGNYNEQFF
V: TRBV9
size: many
J: TRBJ2-1
D: TRBD2

DNA: TGTGCCAGCAGCGTATTGGGACAGAACTACAATGAGCAGTTCTTC
CDR3: CASSVLGQNYNEQFF
V: TRBV9
size: many
J: TRBJ2-1
D: TRBD1

DNA: TGCGCCAGCAGAGACAGGGGGTCCGGTGAAAAACTGTTTTTT
CDR3: CASRDRGSGEKLFF
V: TRBV10-1
size: many
J: TRBJ1-4
D: TRBD1

DNA: TGTGCCAGCAGCTGGACAGGGGCCCCCGGGGAGCTGTTTTTT
CDR3: CASSWTGAPGELFF
V: TRBV9
size: many
J: TRBJ2-2
D: TRBD1

DNA: TGTGCCAGCAGCGTAGATGTTACGAGAGACGAGCAGTACTTC
CDR3: CASSVDVTRDEQYF
V: TRBV9
size: many
J: TRBJ2-7
D: .

DNA: TGTGCCAGCAGCGCAGGGTCTAGCGGGGGAGGAGACAATGAGCAGTTCTTC
CDR3: CASSAGSSGGGDNEQFF
V: TRBV9
size: many
J: TRBJ2-1
D: TRBD2

DNA: TGTGCCAGCAGTCCTACAGGGGGCTACAATGAGCAGTTCTTC
CDR3: CASSPTGGYNEQFF
V: TRBV9
size: many
J: TRBJ2-1
D: TRBD1

DNA: TGTGCCAGCAGCGTAGTTAACGGGGAGCTGTTTTTT
CDR3: CASSVVNGELFF
V: TRBV9
size: many
J: TRBJ2-2
D: .

DNA: TGTGCCAGCAGCGTAGCTAGGGGTCAGGGTTTCAGCTCTGGAAACACCATATATTTT
CDR3: CASSVARGQGFSSGNTIYF
V: TRBV9
size: many
J: TRBJ1-3
D: .

DNA: TGTGCCAGCAGCGTCGTAGACGGGGAGCTGTTTTTT
CDR3: CASSVVDGELFF
V: TRBV9
size: many
J: TRBJ2-2
D: .

DNA: TGTGCCAGCAGCGTAAGTAGCGGAGGGTGGCCCCAAGAGACCCAGTACTTC
CDR3: CASSVSSGGWPQETQYF
V: TRBV9
size: many
J: TRBJ2-5
D: .

DNA: TGTGCCAGCAGCGTAGACCATGGGGGGACAGGGAATGGCTACACCTTC
CDR3: CASSVDHGGTGNGYTF
V: TRBV9
size: many
J: TRBJ1-2
D: TRBD1

DNA: TGTGCCAGCAGCGTAGCTCGGGGGAGCAGCTCCTACAATGAGCAGTTCTTC
CDR3: CASSVARGSSSYNEQFF
V: TRBV9
size: .
J: TRBJ2-1
D: .

DNA: TGTGCCAGCAGCGTTGCGGGAGTGATGACCGGGGAGCTGTTTTTT
CDR3: CASSVAGVMTGELFF
V: TRBV9
size: many
J: TRBJ2-2
D: TRBD2

DNA: TGTGCCAGCAGCGAGTCCCCGACGGTAACCTACGAGCAGTACTTC
CDR3: CASSESPTVTYEQYF
V: TRBV9
size: many
J: TRBJ2-7
D: .

DNA: TGTGCCAGCAGCGTGTTTGGCAATCAGCCCCAGCATTTT
CDR3: CASSVFGNQPQHF
V: TRBV9
size: many
J: TRBJ1-5
D: .

DNA: TGTGCCAGCAGCGTAACCGGGACAGACCGCTCTGGAAACACCATATATTTT
CDR3: CASSVTGTDRSGNTIYF
V: TRBV9
size: many
J: TRBJ1-3
D: TRBD1

DNA: TGTGCCAGCACCATGCGTCCGGCGGGAGTTGGAGAGACCCAGTACTTC
CDR3: CASTMRPAGVGETQYF
V: TRBV9
size: many
J: TRBJ2-5
D: TRBD2

DNA: TGTGCCAGCAGCGTTAGGGACAGGGTGACCAATGAGCAGTTCTTC
CDR3: CASSVRDRVTNEQFF
V: TRBV9
size: many
J: TRBJ2-1
D: TRBD1

DNA: TGTGCCAGCGGAACTAGCGGGTCGACAGATACGCAGTATTTT
CDR3: CASGTSGSTDTQYF
V: TRBV9
size: .
J: TRBJ2-3
D: TRBD2

DNA: TGTGCCAGCAGCGAAGATGCGAACACTGAAGCTTTCTTT
CDR3: CASSEDANTEAFF
V: TRBV9
size: many
J: TRBJ1-1
D: .

DNA: TGTGCCAGCAGCCCCAGCAGCACAGATACGCAGTATTTT
CDR3: CASSPSSTDTQYF
V: TRBV9
size: many
J: TRBJ2-3
D: .

DNA: TGTGCCAGCAGCGTACTAGCGGGAGATGCCTACGAGCAGTACTTC
CDR3: CASSVLAGDAYEQYF
V: TRBV9
size: many
J: TRBJ2-7
D: TRBD2

DNA: TGTGCCAGCAGCGTAGGGACAGCCTACGAGCAGTACTTC
CDR3: CASSVGTAYEQYF
V: TRBV9
size: many
J: TRBJ2-7
D: .

DNA: TGTGCCAGCAGCGTAGGTTGGACAGGCCCCGAACAAGAGACCCAGTACTTC
CDR3: CASSVGWTGPEQETQYF
V: TRBV9
size: many
J: TRBJ2-5
D: TRBD1

DNA: TGTGCCAGCAGCCCCCCACAGGGGAATAATTCACCCCTCCACTTT
CDR3: CASSPPQGNNSPLHF
V: TRBV9
size: medium-sized
J: TRBJ1-6
D: TRBD1

DNA: TGTGCCAGCAGCGACGCGAGGGGAGGAGAGACCCAGTACTTC
CDR3: CASSDARGGETQYF
V: TRBV9
size: many
J: TRBJ2-5
D: .

DNA: TGTGCCAGCAGCGTAGGGGGGTTTAGCTCCTACAATGAGCAGTTCTTC
CDR3: CASSVGGFSSYNEQFF
V: TRBV9
size: many
J: TRBJ2-1
D: .

DNA: TGTGCCAGCAGCGTAGGAACGTTAATAGCCAAAAACATTCAGTACTTC
CDR3: CASSVGTLIAKNIQYF
V: TRBV9
size: many
J: TRBJ2-4
D: .

DNA: TGTGCCAGCAGCGTAGCGGGGACCCCCTACATTAATGAAAAACTGTTTTTT
CDR3: CASSVAGTPYINEKLFF
V: TRBV9
size: many
J: TRBJ1-4
D: .

DNA: TGTGCCAGCTCGTTAGCGGGAGTGCTTGAGCAGTTCTTC
CDR3: CASSLAGVLEQFF
V: TRBV9
size: many
J: TRBJ2-1
D: TRBD2

DNA: TGTGCCAGCAGCGGGGACAGGGGGAACACTGAAGCTTTCTTT
CDR3: CASSGDRGNTEAFF
V: TRBV9
size: many
J: TRBJ1-1
D: TRBD1

DNA: TGTGCCAGCAGCGTCGACAGTGAGCGAGGGTATGGCTACACCTTC
CDR3: CASSVDSERGYGYTF
V: TRBV9
size: many
J: TRBJ1-2
D: .

DNA: TGTGCCAGCAGCGTAGCTACAGGACCCGACACCGGGGAGCTGTTTTTT
CDR3: CASSVATGPDTGELFF
V: TRBV9
size: many
J: TRBJ2-2
D: .

DNA: TGTGCCAGCAGCGTAGGGGTAGCGGGACCCTACAATGAGCAGTTCTTC
CDR3: CASSVGVAGPYNEQFF
V: TRBV9
size: many
J: TRBJ2-1
D: TRBD2

DNA: TGTGCCAGCAGCCCGAGAGCCACAGGGAACTACGAGCAGTACTTC
CDR3: CASSPRATGNYEQYF
V: TRBV9
size: many
J: TRBJ2-7
D: .

DNA: TGTGCCAGCAGCGTCTCAGGCGGGAGTAGAGATACGCAGTATTTT
CDR3: CASSVSGGSRDTQYF
V: TRBV9
size: many
J: TRBJ2-3
D: TRBD2